The clone carrying this TCR beta chain was detected ten times or more. Its antigen is currently unknown. The CDR3 has 13 residues. V was pared by 6 bases and J by 4 bases, with 5 bases of the junction left unmatched. This specimen belongs to a study of Graves' ophthalmopathy and Graves' hyperthyroidism. General study findings and limits: A classifier, a 13-signature model, separated ophthalmopathy from stable hyperthyroidism with approximately 88% sensitivity and approximately 81% specificity. As the model predicted ophthalmopathy progression, it achieved a sensitivity of 70% to 71% and a specificity of more than 72%.

Amplifying from RNA transcripts, the study obtained TCR beta CDR3 regions. HTBI primers primed a first-round RT-PCR, and a second-round multiplex PCR followed. MiXCR was run by TCRdb on the multiplex PCR reads, yielding one entry per CDR3 protein. The repertoire holds 300,000 to 350,000 distinct CDR3 sequences, with around a sixth as singletons. Diagnoses were established from clinical symptoms, serum thyroxine, TRAb, thyroid ultrasound and orbital computed tomography. The TCR originated in an adult man with Graves' ophthalmopathy. The J gene is TRBJ1-1, the V gene TRBV12-3 or TRBV12-4; 7 nucleotides line up with TRBD1. Sequencing was carried out using peripheral blood. The CDR3 reads CASSPQGTTEAFF. Here the CDR3 DNA reads TGTGCCAGCAGCCCACAGGGGACCACTGAAGCTTTCTTT.